This TCR beta chain was captured by sequencing in a study of cytomegalovirus exposure and HLA in healthy donors. PCR amplification relied on 60 Vbeta primers (plus 13 Jbeta primers). Repertoires were generated with immunoSEQ multiplex PCR, while TCRdb's copy carries only in-frame clones and drops some. This sample has under 250,000 clones, with 80% to 85% found just once. Remarks on this clone: Its target is unknown. At one boundary the junction diverges from the germline segment, which might be a read error.

Findings of the study overall: The HLA-A and HLA-B alleles of most subjects were reportedly predicted accurately from TCR beta sequences.

Germline CDR1 and CDR2: MNHEY and SVGAGI. The CDR3 is 11 amino acids. The sequencing input was PBMCs. This clonotype was obtained from a woman aged 55-70 years in good health and CMV-seropositive. The chain uses TRBV6-5 and TRBJ1-1, with 8 bases aligning to TRBD1. The CDR3 DNA follows: TGCGCCACAACGGCTGGACAGGGAGCTTTCTTT. As protein: CATTAGQGAFF.